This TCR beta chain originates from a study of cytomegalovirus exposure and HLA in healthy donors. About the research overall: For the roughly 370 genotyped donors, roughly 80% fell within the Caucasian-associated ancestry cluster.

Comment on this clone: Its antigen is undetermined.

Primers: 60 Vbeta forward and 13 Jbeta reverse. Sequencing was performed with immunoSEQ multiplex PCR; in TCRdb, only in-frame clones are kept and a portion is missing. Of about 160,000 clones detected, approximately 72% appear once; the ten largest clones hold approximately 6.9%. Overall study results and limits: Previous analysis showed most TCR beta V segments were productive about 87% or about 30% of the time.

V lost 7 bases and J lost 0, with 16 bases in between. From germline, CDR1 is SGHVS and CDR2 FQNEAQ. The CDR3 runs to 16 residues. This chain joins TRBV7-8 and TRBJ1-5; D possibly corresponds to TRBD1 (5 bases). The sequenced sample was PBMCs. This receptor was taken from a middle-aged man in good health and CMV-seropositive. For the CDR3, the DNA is TGTGCCAGCACCGAGGCGGGGCACAATAGCAATCAGCCCCAGCATTTT. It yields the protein CASTEAGHNSNQPQHF.